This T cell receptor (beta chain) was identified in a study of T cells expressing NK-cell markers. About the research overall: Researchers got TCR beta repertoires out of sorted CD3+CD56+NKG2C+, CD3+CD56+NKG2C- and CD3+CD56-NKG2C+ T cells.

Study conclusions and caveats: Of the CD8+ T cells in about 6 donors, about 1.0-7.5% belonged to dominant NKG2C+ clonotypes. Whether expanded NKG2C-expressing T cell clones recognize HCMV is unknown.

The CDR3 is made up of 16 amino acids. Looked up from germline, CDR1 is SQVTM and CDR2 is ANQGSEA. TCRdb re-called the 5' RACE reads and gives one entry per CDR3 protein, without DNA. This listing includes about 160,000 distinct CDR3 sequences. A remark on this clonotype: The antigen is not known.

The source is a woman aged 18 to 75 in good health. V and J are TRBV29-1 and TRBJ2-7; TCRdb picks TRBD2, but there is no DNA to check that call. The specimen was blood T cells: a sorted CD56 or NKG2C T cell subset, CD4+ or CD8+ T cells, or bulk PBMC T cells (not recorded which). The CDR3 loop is CSVEPRTSGRISEQYF.